This record concerns one T cell receptor (beta chain) sequence. The antigen is not known. The germline V gene has CDR1 SGDLS and CDR2 YYNGEE. There are 14 residues in the CDR3. V shed 4 bases, J shed 3 bases, and the junction held 1 base outside the gene matches. Clones were read by immunoSEQ multiplex PCR, and TCRdb kept only the in-frame ones, dropping some. The sample lists approximately 220,000 clones, roughly 91% occurring once. The sample belongs to a study of T cell responses to AZD1222 COVID-19 vaccine. Study observations and caveats: Recipients of AZD1222 seropositive at baseline numbered only 6 or 7. Per reports, nearly half of all spike-specific TCRs target regions that are unmutated in variants.

This receptor was obtained from an adult in good health. This chain links TRBV9 with TRBJ2-1; the match to TRBD2 covers 10 bases. The specimen comprised peripheral blood, sampled on day 0 of MenACWY control vaccination. The CDR3 DNA follows: TGTGCCAGCAGCCTAGCGGGGGTCTACAATGAGCAGTTCTTC. This encodes CASSLAGVYNEQFF.